The present T cell receptor (beta chain) was sequenced within a study of T-cell memory formation after mild COVID-19. The study, taken as a whole, reports: Second-wave clones peaking on day 37 lacked confirmed SARS-CoV-2 specificity.

The table lists this clonotype with a few counts. Antigen unknown. The CDR3 contains 16 residues. With 4 bases clipped from V and 4 bases from J, the junction kept 7 bases outside the gene matches. From germline, CDR1 is SNHLY and CDR2 FYNNEI. From the 5' RACE reads, TCRdb called clonotypes with MiXCR, one entry per CDR3 protein. The sample has tens of thousands of distinct CDR3 sequences; approximately 15% are singletons. The rearrangement links TRBV2 to TRBJ2-1; TRBD1 matches 10 bases. Material: PBMCs or a T cell subset sorted from them (not recorded which). The sequence came from an adult woman who had mild COVID-19 (a few samples of this study predate the infection). Cell type and time point are not known. The CDR3 nucleotides read TGTGCCAGCAGTGCCTCGACAGGGGGCTTGTACAATGAGCAGTTCTTC. It is translated as CASSASTGGLYNEQFF.